This TCR beta chain was obtained from a study of blood T cell repertoires in COVID-19. Study as a whole: COVID-19 samples collected from the United States, Italy and Spain covered acute and convalescent phases.

Using immunoSEQ multiplex PCR, the repertoire was profiled, and TCRdb retains in-frame clones only, with some absent. The sample contains about 130,000 clones, over 75% of which appear only once. Germline V gene lookup returns CDR1 SGHVS and CDR2 FNYEAQ. The CDR3 is 17 residues long. The J segment lost 5 bases and the V segment lost 4 bases, leaving 11 bases of the junction unmatched. This rearrangement joins TRBV7-6 to TRBJ2-1, with TRBD2 matching 10 bases. The sample was peripheral blood. This TCR came from an elderly man with active or convalescent COVID-19. The CDR3 region has the DNA TGTGCCAGCAGCTCCCGGGTAGCGGGAGGTCTTAACAATGAGCAGTTCTTC. Translated, it gives CASSSRVAGGLNNEQFF.